These T cell receptor beta chains were read from a single sample in a study of blood T cells in healthy people across ages. TCRdb ran MiXCR on the 5' RACE reads and lists one entry per CDR3 protein. The sample contains about 930,000 distinct CDR3 sequences, roughly 29% of which appear only once. Another study also made use of these data, one on T cells of mothers and their children.

The sequenced sample was blood. Every receptor here comes from a woman between 35 and 50 years old in good health. Both conserved end residues are part of each CDR3. D genes are given only for firm matches. A row's size may be missing; if present it is once, few, many or a size class.

D: TRBD1
V: TRBV11-2
J: TRBJ1-1
size: NA
DNA: TGTGCCAGCAGCTCCACAGGGGTAAGAACTGAAGCTTTCTTT
CDR3: CASSSTGVRTEAFF

D: NA
V: TRBV7-2
J: TRBJ2-7
size: many
DNA: TGTGCCAGCAGCCTCCACGCGGCAGTACGCGAGCAGTACTTC
CDR3: CASSLHAAVREQYF

D: NA
V: TRBV6-2/TRBV6-3
J: TRBJ2-7
size: NA
DNA: TGTGCCAGCAGTTACGGGCCAAAAGCCTACGAGCAGTACTTC
CDR3: CASSYGPKAYEQYF

D: NA
V: TRBV20-1
J: TRBJ2-1
size: many
DNA: TGCAGTGCTACACGGGCCGCAAACAATGAGCAGTTCTTC
CDR3: CSATRAANNEQFF

D: TRBD2
V: TRBV29-1
J: TRBJ2-7
size: once
DNA: TGCAGCGTTGGCTTAGCGGGAGTTAGGGAGCAGTACTTC
CDR3: CSVGLAGVREQYF

D: NA
V: TRBV1
J: TRBJ2-3
size: NA
DNA: TGCACCAGCAGCCAAGATCGGGCTAGCGGGGAGCTAACAGATACGCAGTATTTT
CDR3: CTSSQDRASGELTDTQYF

D: NA
V: TRBV29-1
J: TRBJ1-1
size: NA
DNA: TGCAGCGTTGAACTGGCAGATGACACTGAAGCTTTCTTT
CDR3: CSVELADDTEAFF

D: NA
V: TRBV7-9
J: TRBJ1-2
size: NA
DNA: TGTGCCAGCAGCTTAGACCAGGGGGGCTACACCTTC
CDR3: CASSLDQGGYTF

D: NA
V: TRBV3-1
J: TRBJ2-1
size: NA
DNA: TGTGCCAGCAGCCAAGAGGTCCCCGGGGGTGGGCAGTTCTTC
CDR3: CASSQEVPGGGQFF

D: TRBD1
V: TRBV7-2
J: TRBJ1-2
size: NA
DNA: TGTGCCAGCAGCGGGGACAGCCTTGCCGGCTACACCTTC
CDR3: CASSGDSLAGYTF

D: TRBD1
V: TRBV4-3
J: TRBJ1-5
size: NA
DNA: TGCGCCAGCAGCCAATTGACAGGGTTGAATCAGCCCCAGCATTTT
CDR3: CASSQLTGLNQPQHF

D: NA
V: TRBV27
J: TRBJ1-1
size: NA
DNA: TGTGCCAGCAGTTTATTATGGAACACTGAAGCTTTCTTT
CDR3: CASSLLWNTEAFF

D: NA
V: TRBV3-1
J: TRBJ1-2
size: NA
DNA: TGTGCCAGCAGCCCCCCGGGAATGGGGCTGCCAGATGGCTACACCTTC
CDR3: CASSPPGMGLPDGYTF

D: NA
V: TRBV28
J: TRBJ2-1
size: NA
DNA: TGTGCCAGCAGTCTAAGGCAGGGATACGATGAGCAGTTCTTC
CDR3: CASSLRQGYDEQFF

D: NA
V: TRBV7-3
J: TRBJ2-3
size: few
DNA: TGTGCCAGCAGCTCCTTAGGGCCGGGGCAGGGATCGCAGTATTTT
CDR3: CASSSLGPGQGSQYF

D: TRBD2
V: TRBV10-3
J: TRBJ2-1
size: many
DNA: TGTGCCATCAGTGAAGGGCTAGCGGGATTGGTTGAGCAGTTCTTC
CDR3: CAISEGLAGLVEQFF